Following are 3 T cell receptor beta chains from one sample sequenced in a study of radiation and T cells in renal cell carcinoma. The sample's time point: baseline pretreatment blood. The treatment denotes: 15 Gy SBRT to primary tumor, nephrectomy 4 weeks later. Assay used: immunoSEQ multiplex PCR; TCRdb lists only in-frame clones, some missing. The data show over 120,000 clones, over 75% seen once. The sample here was blood, taken from a patient whose treatment included radiotherapy and nephrectomy. The source is a woman aged 45-65 years with renal cell carcinoma.

This chain uses TRBV2 with TRBJ1-5; 7 bases line up with TRBD1. V lost 6 bases to trimming and J lost 3 bases; unmatched junction nucleotides: 8. The CDR3 is made up of 15 amino acids. CDR1 is SNHLY, CDR2 FYNNEI, per germline. CDR3 nucleotide sequence: TGTGCCAGCAGCGTCGACAGGGTGGTCAATCAGCCCCAGCATTTT. Protein: CASSVDRVVNQPQHF. The full variable domain, completed using reference TRBV2 and TRBJ1-5, is EPEVTQTPSHQVTQMGQEVILRCVPISNHLYFYWYRQILGQKVEFLVSFYNNEISEKSEIFDDQFSVERPDGSNFTLKIRSTKLEDSAMYFCASSVDRVVNQPQHFGDGTRLSIL.

The chain links TRBV4-2 to TRBJ1-4, with D tentatively TRBD1 (5 bases). Germline loops: CDR1 LGHNA, CDR2 YNFKEQ. V lost 1 base to trimming and J lost 7 bases, with 13 bases between them. The length of the CDR3 is 15 residues. The CDR3 spells CASSQVEGPGEKLFF. Here the CDR3 DNA reads TGTGCCAGCAGCCAAGTAGAGGGGCCTGGTGAAAAACTGTTTTTT.

The J gene is TRBJ1-6, the V gene TRBV5-6; D gene uncertain. Trimming removed 1 base from V and 6 bases from J, with 5 bases in between. CDR1 SGHDT and CDR2 YYEEEE come from the germline V gene. The CDR3 is 13 residues long. CDR3 region: CASSLTVNSPLHF. CDR3 sequence (DNA): TGTGCCAGCAGCTTGACCGTTAATTCACCCCTCCACTTT.